This entry describes one T cell receptor (beta chain). Its antigen is still unknown. The method was immunoSEQ multiplex PCR; TCRdb's version includes in-frame clones alone and lacks a portion of them. Of about 2.3 million clones in the sample, about 92% were seen once. Germline V gene sequence: CDR1 GTSNPN, CDR2 SVGIG (reference sequence). The CDR3 has 13 amino acids. Trimming stripped 2 bases from V and 7 bases from J, with 14 bases between. The sample comes from a study of shared clonotypes between healthy human individuals. Findings and limits, study-wide: Few donors limited the genetic and exposure-history diversity represented.

The TCR was taken from a man younger than 35 in good health. Some clones in this sample may be carry-over from other donors' samples. V is TRBV30 and J is TRBJ1-2, with a weak D call TRBD1 (6 bases). The material sequenced was naive CD4+ T cells from PBMCs. Subset specified: CD45RA+ positively selected. Here the CDR3 reads CAWSSVGGAGYTF. Here the CDR3 DNA reads TGTGCCTGGAGTTCAGTAGGGGGGGCTGGCTACACCTTC.